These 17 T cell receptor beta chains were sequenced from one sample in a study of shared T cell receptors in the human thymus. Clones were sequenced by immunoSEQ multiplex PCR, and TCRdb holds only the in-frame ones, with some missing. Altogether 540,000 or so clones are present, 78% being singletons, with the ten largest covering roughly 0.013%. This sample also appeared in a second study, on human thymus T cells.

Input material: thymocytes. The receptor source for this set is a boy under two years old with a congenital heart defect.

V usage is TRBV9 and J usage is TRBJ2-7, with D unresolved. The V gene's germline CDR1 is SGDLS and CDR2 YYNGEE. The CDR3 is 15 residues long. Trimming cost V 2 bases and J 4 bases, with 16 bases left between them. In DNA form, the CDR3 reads TGTGCCAGCAGCGTCCACGACGTTTTGGAGTACGAGCAGTACTTC. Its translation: CASSVHDVLEYEQYF.

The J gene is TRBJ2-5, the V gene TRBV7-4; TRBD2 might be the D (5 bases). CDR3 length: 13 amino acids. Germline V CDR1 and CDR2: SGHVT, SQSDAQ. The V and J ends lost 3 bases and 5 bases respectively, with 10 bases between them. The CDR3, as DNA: TGTGCCAGCAGCTTGGAGAGAGGGGAGACCCAGTACTTC. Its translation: CASSLERGETQYF.

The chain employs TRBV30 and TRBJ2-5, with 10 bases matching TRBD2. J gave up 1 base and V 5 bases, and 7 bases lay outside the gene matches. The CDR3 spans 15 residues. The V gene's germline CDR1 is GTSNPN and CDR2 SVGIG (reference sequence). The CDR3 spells CAWDPGLAFQETQYF. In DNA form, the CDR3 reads TGTGCCTGGGATCCGGGACTAGCGTTCCAAGAGACCCAGTACTTC.

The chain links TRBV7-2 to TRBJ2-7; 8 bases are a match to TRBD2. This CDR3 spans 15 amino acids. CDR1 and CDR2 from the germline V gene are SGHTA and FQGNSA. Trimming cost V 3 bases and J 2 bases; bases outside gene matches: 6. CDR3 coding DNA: TGTGCCAGCAGCTTCGACGGGAGGGCCCCCTACGAGCAGTACTTC. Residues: CASSFDGRAPYEQYF.

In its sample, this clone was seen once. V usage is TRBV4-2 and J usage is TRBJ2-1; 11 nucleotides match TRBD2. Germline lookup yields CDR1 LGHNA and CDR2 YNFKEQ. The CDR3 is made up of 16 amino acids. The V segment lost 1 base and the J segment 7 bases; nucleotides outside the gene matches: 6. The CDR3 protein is CASSQGLAGRMNEQFF. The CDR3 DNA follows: TGTGCCAGCAGCCAAGGACTAGCGGGACGAATGAATGAGCAGTTCTTC.

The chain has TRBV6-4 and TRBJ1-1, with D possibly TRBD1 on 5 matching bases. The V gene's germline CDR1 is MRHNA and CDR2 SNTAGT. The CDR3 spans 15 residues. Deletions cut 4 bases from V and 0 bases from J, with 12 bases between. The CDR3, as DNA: TGTGCCAGCAGTGGCGCGGGACGGTTGAACACTGAAGCTTTCTTT. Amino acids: CASSGAGRLNTEAFF.

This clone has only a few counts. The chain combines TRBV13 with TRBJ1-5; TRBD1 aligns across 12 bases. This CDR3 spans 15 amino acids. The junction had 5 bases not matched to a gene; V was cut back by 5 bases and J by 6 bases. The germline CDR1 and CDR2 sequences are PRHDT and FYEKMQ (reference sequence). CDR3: CASSAGQGASQPQHF. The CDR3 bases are TGTGCCAGCAGCGCGGGACAGGGGGCCAGTCAGCCCCAGCATTTT. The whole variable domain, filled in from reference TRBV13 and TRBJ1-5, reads AAGVIQSPRHLIKEKRETATLKCYPIPRHDTVYWYQQGPGQDPQFLISFYEKMQSDKGSIPDRFSAQQFSDYHSELNMSSLELGDSALYFCASSAGQGASQPQHFGDGTRLSIL.

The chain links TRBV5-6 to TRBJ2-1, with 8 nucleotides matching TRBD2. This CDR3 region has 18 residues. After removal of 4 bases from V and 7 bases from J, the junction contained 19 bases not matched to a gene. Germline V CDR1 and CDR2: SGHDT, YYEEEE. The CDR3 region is CASSLTAGNSGKGNEQFF. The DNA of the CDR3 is TGTGCCAGCAGCCTGACCGCGGGGAATAGCGGGAAGGGGAATGAGCAGTTCTTC. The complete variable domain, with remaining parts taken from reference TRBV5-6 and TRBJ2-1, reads DAGVTQSPTHLIKTRGQQVTLRCSPKSGHDTVSWYQQALGQGPQFIFQYYEEEERQRGNFPDRFSGHQFPNYSSELNVNALLLGDSALYLCASSLTAGNSGKGNEQFFGPGTRLTVL.

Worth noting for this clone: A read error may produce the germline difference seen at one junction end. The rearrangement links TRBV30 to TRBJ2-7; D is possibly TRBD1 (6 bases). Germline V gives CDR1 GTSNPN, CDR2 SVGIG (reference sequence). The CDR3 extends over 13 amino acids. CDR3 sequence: CAWSEGQKNDQYF. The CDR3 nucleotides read TGTGCCTGGAGTGAAGGACAGAAGAACGATCAGTACTTC.

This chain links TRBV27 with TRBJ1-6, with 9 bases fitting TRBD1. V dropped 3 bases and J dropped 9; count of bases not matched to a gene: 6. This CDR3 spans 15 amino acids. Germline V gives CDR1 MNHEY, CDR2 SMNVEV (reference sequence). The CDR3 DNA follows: TGTGCCAGCAGTTTCGGGACAGGGAGGGGTTCACCCCTCCACTTT. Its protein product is CASSFGTGRGSPLHF.

The CDR3 loop is CASLATDSHTSGRGEQFF. CDR3 DNA: TGTGCCAGCCTTGCCACGGACAGCCATACTAGCGGGAGAGGTGAGCAGTTCTTC. The V and J genes are TRBV4-2 and TRBJ2-1; TRBD2 aligns across 11 bases. After removal of 8 bases from V and 9 bases from J, the junction contained 21 bases not matched to a gene. The CDR3 has 18 residues. Germline V gene lookup returns CDR1 LGHNA and CDR2 YNFKEQ.

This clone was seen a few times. The CDR3 loop reads CASSWDREREKLFF. The CDR3 DNA reads TGTGCCAGCAGCTGGGACAGGGAGAGGGAAAAACTGTTTTTT. The chain combines TRBV7-2 with TRBJ1-4, with TRBD1 matching 9 bases. Germline assignment: CDR1 SGHTA and CDR2 FQGNSA. The V gene end was trimmed by 4 bases and the J gene end by 8 bases; junction bases not matched to a gene: 5. CDR3 length: 14 amino acids. Looking up the rest from reference TRBV7-2 and TRBJ1-4 gives the full variable domain: GAGVSQSPSNKVTEKGKDVELRCDPISGHTALYWYRQSLGQGLEFLIYFQGNSAPDKSGLPSDRFSAERTGGSVSTLTIQRTQQEDSAVYLCASSWDREREKLFFGSGTQLSVL.

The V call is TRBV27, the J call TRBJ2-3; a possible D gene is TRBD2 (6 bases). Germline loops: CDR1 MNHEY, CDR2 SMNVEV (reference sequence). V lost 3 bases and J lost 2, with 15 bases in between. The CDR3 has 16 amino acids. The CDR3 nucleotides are TGTGCCAGCAGTTTGCTCGGGGGTAGCCTCACAGATACGCAGTATTTT. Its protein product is CASSLLGGSLTDTQYF.

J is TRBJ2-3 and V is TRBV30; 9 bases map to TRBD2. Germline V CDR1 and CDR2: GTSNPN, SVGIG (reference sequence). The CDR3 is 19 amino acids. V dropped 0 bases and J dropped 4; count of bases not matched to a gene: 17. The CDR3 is CAWSVRAAQREEGADTQYF. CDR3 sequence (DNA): TGTGCCTGGAGTGTACGGGCAGCTCAGCGGGAGGAAGGGGCAGATACGCAGTATTTT.

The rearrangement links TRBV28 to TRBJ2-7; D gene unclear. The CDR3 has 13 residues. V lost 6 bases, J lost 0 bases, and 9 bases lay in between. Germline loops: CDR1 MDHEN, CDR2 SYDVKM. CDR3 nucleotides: TGTGCCAGCAGCTTACACATCTCCTACGAGCAGTACTTC. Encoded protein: CASSLHISYEQYF. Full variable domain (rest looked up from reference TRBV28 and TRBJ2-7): DVKVTQSSRYLVKRTGEKVFLECVQDMDHENMFWYRQDPGLGLRLIYFSYDVKMKEKGDIPEGYSVSREKKERFSLILESASTNQTSMYLCASSLHISYEQYFGPGTRLTVT.

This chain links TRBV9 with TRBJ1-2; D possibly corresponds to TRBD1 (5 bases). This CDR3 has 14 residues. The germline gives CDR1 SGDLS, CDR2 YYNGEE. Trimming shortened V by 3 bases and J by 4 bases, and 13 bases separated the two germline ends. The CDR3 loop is CASSDPQGSYGYTF. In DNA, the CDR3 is TGTGCCAGCAGCGATCCCCAGGGAAGCTATGGCTACACCTTC.

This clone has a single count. CDR3 coding DNA: TGTGCCAGCAGCGGGGACTTAAGCTCCTACGAGCAGTACTTC. It encodes CASSGDLSSYEQYF. The J gene is TRBJ2-7, the V gene TRBV14, with a weak D call TRBD2 (6 bases). The CDR3 runs to 14 residues. V lost 5 bases and J lost 0, with 11 bases in between. Germline CDR1 SGHDN, CDR2 FVKESK.